Given below is one T cell receptor (beta chain) in context. This sample is part of a study of blood T cell repertoires in COVID-19. Study-wide background: From T cells, B-cell-depleted T cells, or PBMCs came the material, which was cDNA or gDNA.

Trimming stripped 5 bases from V and 5 bases from J, with 13 bases between. Germline V CDR1 and CDR2: SGHRS, YFSETQ. The CDR3 has 14 amino acids. The table came from immunoSEQ multiplex PCR; TCRdb's copy has only in-frame clones and leaves some out. The sample comprises 330,000 or so clones, roughly 90% of which are singletons, and 1% rests with the top ten. Someone with COVID-19 had been met by exposed participants within 2 weeks before study entry. The specimen sequenced was PBMCs or T cells enriched from blood (not recorded which). The clonotype was recovered from a woman in her twenties or thirties who had been exposed to COVID-19. The rearrangement links TRBV5-1 to TRBJ1-4; D is unclear. CDR3 region: CASRSAGQNEKLFF. CDR3 bases: TGCGCCAGCAGGTCGGCAGGCCAAAATGAAAAACTGTTTTTT. Full variable domain (rest looked up from reference TRBV5-1 and TRBJ1-4): KAGVTQTPRYLIKTRGQQVTLSCSPISGHRSVSWYQQTPGQGLQFLFEYFSETQRNKGNFPGRFSGRQFSNSRSEMNVSTLELGDSALYLCASRSAGQNEKLFFGSGTQLSVL.